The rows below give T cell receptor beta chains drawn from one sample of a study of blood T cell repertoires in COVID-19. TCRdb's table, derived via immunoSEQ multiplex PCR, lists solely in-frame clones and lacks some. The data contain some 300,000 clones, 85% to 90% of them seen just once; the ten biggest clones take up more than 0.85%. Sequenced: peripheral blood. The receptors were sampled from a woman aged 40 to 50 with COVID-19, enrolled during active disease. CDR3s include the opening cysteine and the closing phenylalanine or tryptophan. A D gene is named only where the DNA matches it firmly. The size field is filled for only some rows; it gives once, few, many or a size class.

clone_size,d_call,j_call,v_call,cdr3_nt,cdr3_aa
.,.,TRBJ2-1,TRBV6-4,TGTGCCAGCAGTGAAAAGGACTGGAGGTTCTTC,CASSEKDWRFF
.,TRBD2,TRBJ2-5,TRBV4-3,TGCGCCAGCAGCCAAGATTTCCCGGGGGGGAGTATCTGGGAGACCCAGTACTTC,CASSQDFPGGSIWETQYF
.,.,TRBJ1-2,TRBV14,TGTGCCAGCAGCCAAGCAATGCAGGGATGGTACTATGGCTACACCTTC,CASSQAMQGWYYGYTF
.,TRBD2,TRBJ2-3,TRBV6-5,TGTGCCAGCGGAAGCTTAGCGGGGTCGGCGGGTACGCAGTATTTT,CASGSLAGSAGTQYF
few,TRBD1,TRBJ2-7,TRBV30,TGTGCCTGGAGACAGGGGGCTTACGAGCAGTACTTC,CAWRQGAYEQYF
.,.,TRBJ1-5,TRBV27,TGTGCCAGCAGTTTGACGGGGCAGCCCCAGCATTTT,CASSLTGQPQHF
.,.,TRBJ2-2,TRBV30,TGTGCCTGGAAGGGGGGGATATACACCGGGGAGCTGTTTTTT,CAWKGGIYTGELFF
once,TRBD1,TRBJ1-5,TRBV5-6,TGTGCCAGCAAAACAGGGGGCGCCGAACAGCCCCAGCATTTT,CASKTGGAEQPQHF
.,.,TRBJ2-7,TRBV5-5,TGTGCCAGCAGCTTGGTGACAGGTGGCGAGCAGTACTTC,CASSLVTGGEQYF
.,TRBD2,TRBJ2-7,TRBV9,TGTGCCAGCAGCGTAGAGGGAGGGATCTACGAGCAGTACTTC,CASSVEGGIYEQYF
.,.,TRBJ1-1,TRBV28,TGTGCCAGCAGTCCCCAGGCCCTGGACAGCCGCGAGGCAGCTTTCTTT,CASSPQALDSREAAFF
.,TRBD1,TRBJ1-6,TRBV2,TGTGCCAGCAGTACCGGGACAGTACCCCTCCACTTT,CASSTGTVPLHF
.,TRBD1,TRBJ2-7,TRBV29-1,TGCAGCGTTGAAGATCCATTGGGACAGGGACCCTACGAGCAGTACTTC,CSVEDPLGQGPYEQYF
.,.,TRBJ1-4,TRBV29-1,TGCAGCGTTGAAGATCTGGCGGGGCAGATTAATGAAAAACTGTTTTTT,CSVEDLAGQINEKLFF
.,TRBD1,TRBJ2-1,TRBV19,TGTGCCAGTAGTTTCAGGACAGGACCCGGAGCGCAGTTCTTC,CASSFRTGPGAQFF
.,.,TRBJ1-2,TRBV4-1,TGCGCCAGCAGCCAAGAAACAGGAAACTATGGCTACACCTTC,CASSQETGNYGYTF
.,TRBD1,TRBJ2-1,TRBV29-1,TGCAGCGTTTCCCCTTACAGGGGGCGTTACAATGAGCAGTTCTTC,CSVSPYRGRYNEQFF
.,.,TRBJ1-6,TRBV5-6,TGTGCCAGCAGCTTGGCCGCAGTCTATAATTCACCCCTCCACTTT,CASSLAAVYNSPLHF
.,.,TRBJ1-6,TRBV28,TGTGCCAGCAGTTTATATGGCTCACCCCTCCACTTT,CASSLYGSPLHF
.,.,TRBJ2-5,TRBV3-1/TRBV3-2,TGTGCCAGCAGGCTAGGACAGATCACTCAAGAGACCCAGTACTTC,CASRLGQITQETQYF